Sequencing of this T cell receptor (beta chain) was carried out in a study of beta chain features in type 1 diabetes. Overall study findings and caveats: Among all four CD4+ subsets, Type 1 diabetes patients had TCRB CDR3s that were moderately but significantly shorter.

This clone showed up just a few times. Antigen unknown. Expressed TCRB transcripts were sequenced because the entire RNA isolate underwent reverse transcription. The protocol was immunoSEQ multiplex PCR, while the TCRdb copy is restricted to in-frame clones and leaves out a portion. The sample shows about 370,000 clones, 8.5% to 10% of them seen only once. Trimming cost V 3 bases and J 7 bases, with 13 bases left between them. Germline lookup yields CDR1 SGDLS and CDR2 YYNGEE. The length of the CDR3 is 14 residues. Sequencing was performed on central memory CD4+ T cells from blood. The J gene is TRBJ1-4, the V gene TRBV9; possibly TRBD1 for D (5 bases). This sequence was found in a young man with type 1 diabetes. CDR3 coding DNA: TGTGCCAGCAGCGCGGGACCAACCACTGAAAAACTGTTTTTT. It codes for CASSAGPTTEKLFF.